The entry below describes one T cell receptor (beta chain). The sample holds other DNA sequences that translate to the same CDR3. The assay was immunoSEQ multiplex PCR, and TCRdb's table has in-frame clones only and misses some. In the table there are under 80,000 clones, 70% to 90% of which are singletons. These data come from a study of OX40 agonist ivuxolimab in advanced cancers. CDR3 size: 14 residues. The V gene lost 6 bases and the J gene lost 4 bases, with 15 bases spanning the gap. Germline V lookup: CDR1 SNHLY, CDR2 FYNNEI. Patients were ruled out by autoimmune disease history or systemic immunosuppression. Blood sampling took place at baseline, cycle 4 day 1, and cycle 7 day 1.

The sample was CD4+ or CD8+ T cells sorted from blood, taken in a trial of the OX40 agonist ivuxolimab. This chain joins TRBV2 and TRBJ1-2; a possible D gene is TRBD1 (6 bases). The sequence was collected from an adult with an advanced solid tumor such as melanoma, head and neck, liver or kidney cancer. CDR3 protein: CASRGTGFGYGYTF. As DNA, the CDR3 is TGTGCCAGCAGGGGAACAGGGTTCGGCTATGGCTACACCTTC.